In this sample, the clone carrying this TCR beta chain turned up a few times. The antigen remains undetermined. CDR3 length equals 16 residues. V shed 2 bases, J shed 5 bases, and the junction held 6 bases outside the gene matches. In germline, CDR1 is KGHSH, CDR2 LQKENI. This sample stems from a study of cytomegalovirus exposure and HLA in healthy donors. General study findings and limits: The productive fraction for most TCR beta V segments was about 87% or about 30% in an earlier analysis. As a later analysis revealed, most CMV-associated TCR beta chains appeared HLA-restricted.

Both 60 Vbeta primers and 13 Jbeta primers went into the PCR. Sequencing was performed with immunoSEQ multiplex PCR; in TCRdb, only in-frame clones are kept and a portion is missing. The table records roughly 130,000 clones, around three quarters of them present only once. The genes are TRBV18 and TRBJ2-2, with 9 nucleotides matching TRBD1. The sequencing input was PBMCs. The sequence derives from a woman aged 45-65 years in good health and CMV-seronegative. This CDR3 reads CASSPVGTGRTGELFF. As DNA, the CDR3 is TGTGCCAGCTCACCAGTTGGGACAGGGCGTACCGGGGAGCTGTTTTTT.